These T cell receptor beta chains were read from a single sample in a study of cytomegalovirus exposure and HLA in healthy donors. Here immunoSEQ multiplex PCR was the method, and the copy in TCRdb shows in-frame clones only, minus some. The table records about 190,000 clones, about 83% of them present only once. Input material: PBMCs. The receptors originated from a man aged 40-49 years in good health and CMV-seropositive. CDR3s include the opening cysteine and the closing phenylalanine or tryptophan. The D gene is left open where the match is weak. A row's size may be missing; if present it is once, few, many or a size class.

len | abundance | d_gene | j_gene | v_gene | CDR3nt | CDR3aa
14 | NA | NA | TRBJ2-7 | TRBV5-1 | TGCGCCAGCAGCTGGAGGGACCTTCTCGACGAGCAGTACTTC | CASSWRDLLDEQYF
16 | once | NA | TRBJ2-7 | TRBV7-9 | TGTGCCAGCAGCTTATCCAAAGCGGGTCTTTCCTACGAGCAGTACTTC | CASSLSKAGLSYEQYF
14 | NA | TRBD2 | TRBJ2-7 | TRBV19 | TGTGCCACCACTAGCGGATGGGGAGAGTACGAGCAGTACTTC | CATTSGWGEYEQYF
13 | once | NA | TRBJ1-2 | TRBV7-9 | TGTGCCAGCAGCTCCACAGGGAATCGTCCGTACACCTTC | CASSSTGNRPYTF
15 | NA | TRBD1 | TRBJ1-5 | TRBV6-1 | TGTGCCAGTAAACCGGGACAGGGGGCCAGTCAGCCCCAGCATTTT | CASKPGQGASQPQHF
11 | NA | NA | TRBJ2-1 | TRBV29-1 | TGCAGCGTTGAATACTTCGATGAGCAGTTCTTC | CSVEYFDEQFF
16 | NA | TRBD1 | TRBJ1-1 | TRBV28 | TGTGCCAGCAGTCAGCCCCCCGGACAGGGGGCCACTGAAGCTTTCTTT | CASSQPPGQGATEAFF
14 | NA | NA | TRBJ1-2 | TRBV7-9 | TGTGCCAGCAGCTTAATCTTAGGGGACTATGGCTACACCTTC | CASSLILGDYGYTF
15 | few | NA | TRBJ1-1 | TRBV30 | TGTGCCTGGAGCCGTTGGGGGGGGATGAACACTGAAGCTTTCTTT | CAWSRWGGMNTEAFF
16 | NA | NA | TRBJ1-1 | TRBV6-5 | TGTGCCAGCAGTTACTTGGACACCGACATGAACACTGAAGCTTTCTTT | CASSYLDTDMNTEAFF
15 | NA | NA | TRBJ2-1 | TRBV29-1 | TGCAGCGCTCCCAGGGACACCAGCTCCTACAATGAGCAGTTCTTC | CSAPRDTSSYNEQFF
16 | once | NA | TRBJ1-1 | TRBV11-2 | TGTGCCAGCAGCTTACAGGCAGGGGTGGGGAACACTGAAGCTTTCTTT | CASSLQAGVGNTEAFF
15 | once | TRBD1 | TRBJ1-1 | TRBV18 | TGTGCCAGCTCAGCCTCAGGGGGCCAGGGCACTGAAGCTTTCTTT | CASSASGGQGTEAFF
14 | NA | NA | TRBJ2-7 | TRBV7-2 | TGTGCCAGCAGCCCCACGACTAGGGACTACGAGCAGTACTTC | CASSPTTRDYEQYF
13 | few | NA | TRBJ1-6 | TRBV2 | TGTGCCAGCACTGATCCGGGGGATTCACCCCTCCACTTT | CASTDPGDSPLHF
15 | few | NA | TRBJ2-3 | TRBV6-5 | TGTGCCAGCACCACACGTCAAACAAAAAAAGATACGCAGTATTTT | CASTTRQTKKDTQYF
14 | few | NA | TRBJ2-1 | TRBV19 | TGTGCCAGTAGTGGGCGCTGGACAGTAGATGAGCAGTTCTTC | CASSGRWTVDEQFF
13 | NA | TRBD2 | TRBJ2-5 | TRBV2 | TGTGCCTCAGCCGGGGGGGTTCGGGTCACCCAGTACTTC | CASAGGVRVTQYF
16 | NA | TRBD1 | TRBJ1-1 | TRBV29-1 | TGCAGCGTCCCGGGACAGGGGGCTTCTTGGAACACTGAAGCTTTCTTT | CSVPGQGASWNTEAFF
15 | NA | TRBD1 | TRBJ1-3 | TRBV6-1 | TGTGCCAGCAGTGAAATGAGGGGGCTTGGAAACACCATATATTTT | CASSEMRGLGNTIYF
14 | NA | TRBD1 | TRBJ2-1 | TRBV19 | TGTGCCAGTAGTATGGGACAGGGTGTCAATGAGCAGTTCTTC | CASSMGQGVNEQFF
15 | NA | TRBD1 | TRBJ1-1 | TRBV5-4 | TGTGCCAGCAGCCTGGACAGGGGGGTGAACACTGAAGCTTTCTTT | CASSLDRGVNTEAFF
15 | NA | TRBD2 | TRBJ2-7 | TRBV27 | TGTGCCAGCAAGAGGACTAGCGGGAGTACCTACGAGCAGTACTTC | CASKRTSGSTYEQYF
13 | NA | NA | TRBJ2-2 | TRBV6-4 | TGTGCCAGTTCCAGGGAGGAGACCGGGGAGCTGTTTTTT | CASSREETGELFF
12 | NA | NA | TRBJ2-7 | TRBV30 | TGTGCCTGGTCCGGGGGATCCTACGAGCAGTACTTC | CAWSGGSYEQYF
14 | NA | NA | TRBJ1-2 | TRBV25-1 | TGTGCCAGCAGTGATTCACAACAGGCCTATGGCTACACCTTC | CASSDSQQAYGYTF
15 | NA | TRBD1 | TRBJ1-1 | TRBV19 | TGTGCCAGTAGTTACTTGGACAGGGCTGTTACTGAAGCTTTCTTT | CASSYLDRAVTEAFF
16 | NA | TRBD2 | TRBJ2-1 | TRBV9 | TGTGCCAGCAGCCCCACCGGGACTAGCAGGTACAATGAGCAGTTCTTC | CASSPTGTSRYNEQFF
14 | NA | TRBD1 | TRBJ2-5 | TRBV2 | TGTGCCAGCAGGGGGACAGGGGGCGGTGAGACCCAGTACTTC | CASRGTGGGETQYF
14 | NA | TRBD1 | TRBJ1-1 | TRBV30 | TGTGCCTGGACCTTCAACAGGGGATACACTGAAGCTTTCTTT | CAWTFNRGYTEAFF
13 | NA | NA | TRBJ1-1 | TRBV19 | TGTGCCAGCCAAAGGGGAACCCACACTGAAGCTTTCTTT | CASQRGTHTEAFF
14 | NA | NA | TRBJ2-7 | TRBV5-6 | TGTGCCAGCAGCTTGGGAGGGAATTCCTACGAGCAGTACTTC | CASSLGGNSYEQYF
17 | NA | TRBD2 | TRBJ2-1 | TRBV2 | TGTGCCAGCAGTGGTGGGTCGAGCGGGAGGGCCTTAAATGAGCAGTTCTTC | CASSGGSSGRALNEQFF
15 | NA | NA | TRBJ1-2 | TRBV7-9 | TGTGCCAGCAGCTTAGTGATGGCAGGCCGTGATGGCTACACCTTC | CASSLVMAGRDGYTF
13 | NA | NA | TRBJ2-7 | TRBV2 | TGTGCCAGCAGTGCGACCCAGGCCTACGAGCAGTACTTC | CASSATQAYEQYF
13 | NA | TRBD1 | TRBJ2-2 | TRBV11-2 | TGTGCCAGCAGCTCACAGGGGGCCGGGGAGCTGTTTTTT | CASSSQGAGELFF
14 | NA | NA | TRBJ1-2 | TRBV29-1 | TGCAGCGTTGACGGCTCGGGGTCTTCGTGGGGCTACACCTTC | CSVDGSGSSWGYTF
14 | NA | NA | TRBJ1-4 | TRBV6-1 | TGTGCCAGCTCCCAGGGGAGCGGTAATGAAAAACTGTTTTTT | CASSQGSGNEKLFF
14 | once | NA | TRBJ1-5 | TRBV5-8 | TGTGCCAGCAGCAGCTTAGGGGGAGCCCAGCCCCAGCATTTT | CASSSLGGAQPQHF
14 | NA | NA | TRBJ1-1 | TRBV6-5 | TGTGCCAGCATTTCCGTCGGAGGTTGGACTGAAGCTTTCTTT | CASISVGGWTEAFF
17 | NA | TRBD1 | TRBJ1-5 | TRBV7-9 | TGTTCCAGCAGCCCGGGGACAGGGGGAGGTGGCAATCAGCCCCAGCATTTT | CSSSPGTGGGGNQPQHF
18 | NA | TRBD2 | TRBJ2-7 | TRBV7-9 | TGTGCCAGCAGCTTTCCTAGCGGGAGGTTAGAGGGATCCTACGAGCAGTACTTC | CASSFPSGRLEGSYEQYF
15 | NA | NA | TRBJ2-2 | TRBV30 | TGTGCCTGGACCCGGCCGACAGGAGACACCGGGGAGCTGTTTTTT | CAWTRPTGDTGELFF
16 | NA | NA | TRBJ1-3 | TRBV5-6 | TGTGCCAGCAGCTTTTTGGGACACAACAAGGGAAACACCATATATTTT | CASSFLGHNKGNTIYF
13 | NA | NA | TRBJ1-1 | TRBV14 | TGTGCCAGCAGCCCCTCCTCGAACACTGAAGCTTTCTTT | CASSPSSNTEAFF
16 | NA | TRBD2 | TRBJ2-3 | TRBV12-5 | TGTGCTAGTGGTTTAAGTGCTAGCGGGCCCCGGGTAAGGCAGTATTTT | CASGLSASGPRVRQYF
14 | few | NA | TRBJ1-1 | TRBV7-9 | TGTGCCAGCAGGTCCAGGGTAGTCGGCACTGAAGCTTTCTTT | CASRSRVVGTEAFF
16 | few | NA | TRBJ2-1 | TRBV6-6 | TGTGCCAGCAGTTACTCCGGCGGGACTCTATACAATGAGCAGTTCTTC | CASSYSGGTLYNEQFF